Presented here are 10 T cell receptor beta chains from one specimen sequenced in a study of identical twins. TCRdb itself ran the 5' RACE reads through MiXCR, one entry per CDR3 protein. This sample yields hundreds of thousands of distinct CDR3 sequences, of which about 12% are seen a single time; 1.5% to 2% belongs to the top ten. These data are also associated with another study on yellow fever vaccine responses in identical twins.

The specimen was PBMCs. These receptors were obtained from a woman under 30 in good health.

This clonotype was seen only a few times. The rearrangement joins TRBV6-5 to TRBJ1-5; 8 nucleotides match TRBD1. There are 15 residues in the CDR3. The V gene's germline CDR1 is MNHEY and CDR2 SVGAGI. The trim removed 6 bases at V and 7 bases at J, leaving 11 bases unmatched. The CDR3 sequence: CASRYRTGFEQPQHF. DNA for the CDR3: TGTGCCAGCAGATACCGGACAGGGTTTGAGCAGCCCCAGCATTTT.

The chain has TRBV10-3 and TRBJ2-5; possibly TRBD1 or TRBD2 for D (5 bases each). The CDR3 runs 17 residues. CDR1 and CDR2 from the germline V gene are ENHRY and SYGVKD. Trimming took 2 bases from V and 5 from J, leaving 21 bases between them. This CDR3 reads CAISETKGPLPYETQYF. Here the CDR3 DNA reads TGTGCCATCAGTGAGACAAAGGGACCACTACCTTACGAGACCCAGTACTTC.

This clonotype was detected a few times. This chain connects TRBV6-1 to TRBJ1-5, with TRBD1 matching 12 bases. CDR1 and CDR2 from the germline V gene are MNHNS and SASEGT. Losses at the gene ends were 7 bases for V and 4 bases for J; bases not matched to a gene: 5. The length of the CDR3 is 15 residues. CDR3 sequence (DNA): TGTGCCAGCACCGGGACAGGGGGCCCTAATCAGCCCCAGCATTTT. It specifies CASTGTGGPNQPQHF.

This chain connects TRBV4-2 to TRBJ2-7; D is undetermined. V lost 0 bases to trimming and J lost 1 base, with 7 bases between them. Germline CDR1 is LGHNA and CDR2 is YNFKEQ. The CDR3 length is 14 residues. CDR3 nucleotide sequence: TGTGCCAGCAGCCAAGAGGGCAGTTCCTACGAGCAGTACGTC. This gives the protein CASSQEGSSYEQYV.

This clonotype appeared a few times. V gene TRBV7-9 combines with J gene TRBJ1-4, with D perhaps matching TRBD1 (5 bases). V dropped 4 bases and J dropped 8 bases, with 17 bases sitting between them. Germline lookup yields CDR1 SEHNR and CDR2 FQNEAQ (reference sequence). This CDR3 is built from 15 residues. The CDR3 coding sequence is TGTGCCAGCAGCTCCCCGGGACCGGAGGCCGAAAAACTGTTTTTT. Its protein product is CASSSPGPEAEKLFF. The complete variable domain, with remaining parts taken from reference TRBV7-9 and TRBJ1-4, reads DTGVSQNPRHKITKRGQNVTFRCDPISEHNRLYWYRQTLGQGPEFLTYFQNEAQLEKSRLLSDRFSAERPKGSFSTLEIQRTEQGDSAMYLCASSSPGPEAEKLFFGSGTQLSVL.

This clonotype was recorded a few times. V and J are TRBV5-1 and TRBJ2-7, with D possibly matching TRBD2 (5 bases). The germline V gene encodes CDR1 SGHRS and CDR2 YFSETQ. The CDR3 runs 16 residues. The V end was cut by 4 bases, the J end by 1 base, with 18 bases between. The chain's CDR3 is CASSARMLLESYEQYF. CDR3 coding DNA: TGCGCCAGCAGCGCACGGATGCTACTAGAATCCTACGAGCAGTACTTC.

This clonotype has only a few counts. The chain is built from TRBV12-3 or TRBV12-4 and TRBJ2-1; 11 bases are shared with TRBD1. The CDR3 is 13 amino acids. The trim removed 6 bases at V and 6 bases at J, leaving 1 base unmatched. This CDR3 reads CASSGQGANEQFF. In nucleotides, the CDR3 is TGTGCCAGCAGCGGACAGGGGGCCAATGAGCAGTTCTTC.

This clonotype was counted only a few times. The rearrangement joins TRBV5-1 to TRBJ2-3, with D tentatively TRBD2 (7 bases). Trimming stripped 1 base from V and 0 bases from J, with 15 bases between. The CDR3 totals 17 residues. Germline CDR1 SGHRS, CDR2 YFSETQ. Here the CDR3 DNA reads TGCGCCAGCAGCTTGTCCGGGGGGCCTCCTAGCACAGATACGCAGTATTTT. Protein product: CASSLSGGPPSTDTQYF.

This clonotype appeared a few times. This chain connects TRBV7-9 to TRBJ2-5, with D perhaps given as TRBD1 or TRBD2 (5 bases each). Germline V lookup: CDR1 SEHNR, CDR2 FQNEAQ (reference sequence). V lost 4 bases and J lost 4, with 16 bases in between. The CDR3 spans 15 residues. As DNA, the CDR3 is TGTGCCAGCAGCTCCTTGCTGGGGGTCCCAGAGACCCAGTACTTC. This translates into CASSSLLGVPETQYF.

The chain is built from TRBV29-1 and TRBJ2-1, with D perhaps assigned TRBD1 or TRBD2 (5 bases each). The CDR3 totals 13 residues. From germline, CDR1 is SQVTM and CDR2 ANQGSEA. V lost 7 bases and J lost 9, with 19 bases in between. This CDR3 reads CSAYPGPRSEQFF. CDR3 bases: TGCAGCGCGTACCCGGGACCTCGGAGTGAGCAGTTCTTC.